This entry lists 22 T cell receptor beta chains sequenced from one sample in a study of blood T cell repertoires in COVID-19. Produced via immunoSEQ multiplex PCR; TCRdb's table is partial and in-frame only. The sample has roughly 46,000 clones, 70% to 90% seen once. The specimen was peripheral blood. The source of these receptors is a man aged 50-60 years with active COVID-19.

This clone was observed once. This chain links TRBV2 with TRBJ2-2; 15 bases fit TRBD2. The CDR3 is made up of 19 amino acids. Per germline, CDR1 SNHLY and CDR2 FYNNEI. The V segment lost 6 bases and the J segment 1 base; nucleotides outside the gene matches: 9. CDR3 bases: TGTGCCAGCAGAGGGGGGACTAGCGGGAGGTTCAGGAACACCGGGGAGCTGTTTTTT. Amino acids: CASRGGTSGRFRNTGELFF.

The genes are TRBV3-1 (or the pseudogene TRBV3-2) and TRBJ2-7; 9 nucleotides agree with TRBD2. The CDR3 is 15 amino acids. Germline V gives CDR1 LGHDT, CDR2 YNNKEL (reference sequence). J gave up 4 bases and V 5 bases, and 9 bases lay outside the gene matches. The CDR3 DNA sequence: TGTGCCAGCAGCAAGAAGCCGACTAGCGGATACGAGCAGTACTTC. Its protein product is CASSKKPTSGYEQYF.

This CDR3 reads CASRSGPEETQYF. The CDR3 coding sequence is TGTGCCAGCAGAAGCGGGCCCGAAGAGACCCAGTACTTC. This chain connects TRBV6-4 to TRBJ2-5; tentative D call: TRBD2 (6 bases). Germline lookup yields CDR1 MRHNA and CDR2 SNTAGT. This CDR3 is built from 13 residues. V was shortened by 6 bases and J by 3 bases, with 11 bases between the two germline ends.

This chain joins TRBV5-1 and TRBJ2-5; a weak D match, TRBD2 (7 bases). Trimming took off 3 bases at V and 4 bases at J, with 16 bases between the two ends. Germline V gene lookup returns CDR1 SGHRS and CDR2 YFSETQ. This CDR3 comprises 15 residues. CDR3 loop: CASSSIGGPLETQYF. In nucleotides, the CDR3 is TGCGCCAGCAGCTCTATCGGGGGGCCCTTAGAGACCCAGTACTTC.

V usage is TRBV6-5 and J usage is TRBJ1-2; 8 bases are shared with TRBD1. Germline V gives CDR1 MNHEY, CDR2 SVGAGI. The CDR3 loop spans 15 amino acids. Germline trimming cut 2 bases from V and 1 base from J; bases unmatched to any gene: 3. This CDR3 reads CASSYGDRGNYGYTF. The CDR3 DNA is TGTGCCAGCAGTTACGGCGACAGGGGTAACTATGGCTACACCTTC.

The J gene is TRBJ2-7, the V gene TRBV2, with D perhaps matching TRBD1 (5 bases). CDR3 length: 15 amino acids. CDR1 SNHLY and CDR2 FYNNEI come from the germline V gene. V was cut by 6 bases and J by 4 bases, with 19 bases left in between. This CDR3 reads CASSPSQASGYEQYF. CDR3 nucleotides: TGTGCCAGCAGCCCGTCACAGGCTAGTGGGTACGAGCAGTACTTC.

This rearrangement joins TRBV6-5 to TRBJ2-7; TRBD2 is a possible D gene (5 bases). The CDR3 sequence is 12 residues long. The V gene's germline CDR1 is MNHEY and CDR2 SVGAGI. Trimming removed 8 bases at V and 11 bases at J, with 19 bases between. The CDR3 loop is CASSTGKRDKYF. CDR3 DNA sequence: TGTGCCAGCTCTACTGGGAAACGGGATAAGTACTTC.

V gene TRBV5-1 combines with J gene TRBJ2-5; no clear D gene. Germline CDR1 is SGHRS and CDR2 is YFSETQ. Trimming took 4 bases from V and 2 from J, leaving 3 bases between them. The CDR3 runs 11 residues. For the CDR3, the DNA is TGCGCCAGCAGCGAGCAAGAGACCCAGTACTTC. Its protein is CASSEQETQYF.

By sample share, this clone is medium-sized (0.01 to 0.1%). CDR3 coding DNA: TGTGCCAGTAGTCTCAAACCGGGACAGGGAGTTTTCCAGGTCTACTTC. It is translated as CASSLKPGQGVFQVYF. J is TRBJ2-5 and V is TRBV19, with 9 nucleotides matching TRBD1. This CDR3 is 16 amino acids long. CDR1 is LNHDA, CDR2 SQIVND, per germline (reference sequence). Trimming took 5 bases from V and 14 from J; bases not matched to a gene: 21.

The V call is TRBV23-1, the J call TRBJ1-2, with D maybe TRBD1 (5 bases). TRBV23-1 is marked as an open reading frame, function uncertain. Trimming shortened V by 4 bases and J by 7 bases, and 19 bases separated the two germline ends. The CDR3 has 15 residues. For the CDR3, the DNA is TGCGCCAGCAGTCCCCGGGACCGCACCGGGGGTGGCTACACCTTC. This gives the protein CASSPRDRTGGGYTF.

The gene calls are TRBV7-6 and TRBJ2-7; TRBD2 aligns across 13 bases. J lost 3 bases, V lost 5 bases, and 7 bases had no gene match. The CDR3 contains 16 residues. Germline V gene data show CDR1 as SGHVS and CDR2 as FNYEAQ. The CDR3 DNA reads as TGTGCCAGCAGCGCCGGACTAGCGGGAGAAGGCTACGAGCAGTACTTC. Protein: CASSAGLAGEGYEQYF.

The chain uses TRBV28 and TRBJ1-4, with TRBD1 matching over 12 bases. Per the germline V gene, CDR1 is MDHEN and CDR2 is SYDVKM. With 6 bases clipped from V and 7 bases from J, the junction kept 12 bases outside the gene matches. CDR3 length: 17 amino acids. The CDR3 spells CASSQGTGGEGGEKLFF. CDR3 nucleotide sequence: TGTGCCAGCAGCCAGGGGACAGGGGGCGAGGGAGGTGAAAAACTGTTTTTT.

In DNA, the CDR3 is TGTGCCAGTAGTATGACGACAGGGGGCTATGGCTACACCTTC. This gives the protein CASSMTTGGYGYTF. The genes are TRBV19 and TRBJ1-2; 9 nucleotides match TRBD1. The germline V gene encodes CDR1 LNHDA and CDR2 SQIVND (reference sequence). The CDR3 has 14 amino acids. Trimming at V came to 3 bases and at J to 4 bases, leaving 3 bases not matched to a gene.

The chain has TRBV28 and TRBJ2-7; D uncertain. The ends were cut back, 5 bases at V and 2 bases at J, with 7 bases in the middle. Germline V lookup: CDR1 MDHEN, CDR2 SYDVKM. This CDR3 is built from 12 residues. The CDR3 loop is CASSASTYEQYF. Here the CDR3 DNA reads TGTGCCAGCAGTGCCTCTACCTACGAGCAGTACTTC.

The chain uses TRBV2 and TRBJ2-7, with 9 bases aligning to TRBD1. V lost 0 bases and J lost 1; bases outside the gene matches: 4. This CDR3 region has 16 residues. Germline V gives CDR1 SNHLY, CDR2 FYNNEI. The CDR3 spells CASSEAGTGWSYEQYF. In nucleotides, the CDR3 is TGTGCCAGCAGTGAAGCGGGGACAGGGTGGTCCTACGAGCAGTACTTC. The complete variable domain, with remaining parts taken from reference TRBV2 and TRBJ2-7, reads EPEVTQTPSHQVTQMGQEVILRCVPISNHLYFYWYRQILGQKVEFLVSFYNNEISEKSEIFDDQFSVERPDGSNFTLKIRSTKLEDSAMYFCASSEAGTGWSYEQYFGPGTRLTVT.

The V call is TRBV2, the J call TRBJ1-1; D ambiguous. The CDR3 length is 11 residues. The germline V and J ends were trimmed by 10 bases and 10 bases, with 16 bases remaining between them. The V gene's germline CDR1 is SNHLY and CDR2 FYNNEI. The CDR3 here is CAIKDGERAFF. The CDR3 DNA reads TGTGCCATCAAGGACGGGGAAAGAGCTTTCTTT.

The V call is TRBV19, the J call TRBJ2-7; 7 bases align to TRBD2. The CDR3 covers 13 residues. The ends lost 5 bases at V and 6 bases at J; junction bases unmatched: 7. CDR1 and CDR2 (germline): LNHDA, SQIVND (reference sequence). In DNA, the CDR3 is TGTGCCAGTAGTGTGACGGGAGGAGGCGAGCAGTACTTC. Its protein is CASSVTGGGEQYF.

V usage is TRBV29-1 and J usage is TRBJ2-1, with D perhaps matching TRBD1 (5 bases). Germline-derived CDR1 and CDR2 are SQVTM and ANQGSEA. V was cut by 6 bases and J by 4 bases, with 10 bases left in between. The CDR3 extends over 12 amino acids. The CDR3 DNA reads TGCAGCGTCGATTCAGGGTACAATGAGCAGTTCTTC. Its translation: CSVDSGYNEQFF.

This clone was recorded only once. The chain carries TRBV28 and TRBJ1-3, with TRBD1 as a possible D gene (5 bases). CDR3 length equals 13 residues. The ends were cut back, 8 bases at V and 1 base at J, with 9 bases in the middle. The V gene's germline CDR1 is MDHEN and CDR2 SYDVKM. The CDR3 sequence is CASRQPSGNTIYF. The CDR3 region has the DNA TGTGCCAGCCGACAGCCTTCTGGAAACACCATATATTTT.

The chain joins TRBV5-1 to TRBJ2-5, with D tentatively TRBD1 (5 bases). Trimming removed 3 bases at V and 4 bases at J, with 16 bases between. The germline V gene encodes CDR1 SGHRS and CDR2 YFSETQ. The CDR3 runs 15 residues. The DNA for the CDR3 is TGCGCCAGCAGCTCGAATAGGGGCCCAACAGAGACCCAGTACTTC. As protein: CASSSNRGPTETQYF.

The CDR3 DNA is TGTGCCAGCAGTCCTCACGGCCCGACCTCACGCCGGGCCCAGTACTTC. Its protein is CASSPHGPTSRRAQYF. The rearrangement uses TRBV25-1 and TRBJ2-5, with D uncertain. The CDR3 sequence is 16 residues long. Per germline, CDR1 MGHDK and CDR2 SYGVNS. The V end was cut by 5 bases, the J end by 9 bases, with 25 bases between.

This chain connects TRBV5-8 to TRBJ1-1; D perhaps matches TRBD1 (5 bases). In germline, CDR1 is SGHTS, CDR2 YDEGEE. CDR3 length: 13 amino acids. Trimming pared 4 bases from V and 13 bases from J, leaving 20 bases between. The CDR3 DNA reads as TGTGCCAGCAGCATGGGGCGGGCGCGAATAGTTTTCTTT. Its translation is CASSMGRARIVFF. The full variable domain, its missing parts supplied by reference TRBV5-8 and TRBJ1-1, is EAGVTQSPTHLIKTRGQQATLRCSPISGHTSVYWYQQALGLGLQFLLWYDEGEERNRGNFPPRFSGRQFPNYSSELNVNALELEDSALYLCASSMGRARIVFFGQGTRLTVV.